This TCR beta chain was observed in a study of identical twins. Whole-study results and caveats: Cord blood's abundant beta clonotypes had fewer insertions, unlike memory repertoires. Models underestimated how often monozygotic twins shared out-of-frame TCR alpha. Excess low generation probability was seen in twin-shared out-of-frame alpha sequences.

Looked up from germline, CDR1 is SGHAT and CDR2 is FQNNGV. The CDR3 has 13 residues. Losses at the gene ends were 1 base for V and 5 bases for J; bases not matched to a gene: 2. This clonotype was counted only a few times. Antigen: not known. The authors used template switching to add a universal primer site and gave cDNA unique molecular identifiers. TCRdb processed the 5' RACE reads anew with MiXCR; each CDR3 protein has one entry. Of 250,000 or so distinct CDR3 sequences in the sample, around 8.3% were seen once. These data are also associated with another study on yellow fever vaccine responses in identical twins.

The J gene is TRBJ2-7, the V gene TRBV11-2; 7 nucleotides align to TRBD1. The TCR sequence derives from a woman younger than 35 in good health. Material: CD8+ T cells sorted from blood. The DNA for the CDR3 is TGTGCCAGCAGCTTAGTCCAGGGGGACGAGCAGTACTTC. Its protein is CASSLVQGDEQYF.